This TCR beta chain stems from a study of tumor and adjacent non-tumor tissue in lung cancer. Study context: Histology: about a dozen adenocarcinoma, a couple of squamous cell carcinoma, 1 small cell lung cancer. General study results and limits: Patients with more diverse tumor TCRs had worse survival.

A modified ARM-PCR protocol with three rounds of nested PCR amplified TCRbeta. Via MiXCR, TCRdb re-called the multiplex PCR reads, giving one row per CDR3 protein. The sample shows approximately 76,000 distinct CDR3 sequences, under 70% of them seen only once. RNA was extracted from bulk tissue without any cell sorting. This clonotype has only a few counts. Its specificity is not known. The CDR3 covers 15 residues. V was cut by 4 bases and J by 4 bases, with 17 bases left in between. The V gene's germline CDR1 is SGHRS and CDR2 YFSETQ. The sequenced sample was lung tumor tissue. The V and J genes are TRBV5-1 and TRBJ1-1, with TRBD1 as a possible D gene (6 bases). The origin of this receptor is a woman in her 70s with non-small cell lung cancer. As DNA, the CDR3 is TGCGCCAGCAGCCGCCGGGGAAGGGGGAGCACTGAAGCTTTCTTT. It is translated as CASSRRGRGSTEAFF.